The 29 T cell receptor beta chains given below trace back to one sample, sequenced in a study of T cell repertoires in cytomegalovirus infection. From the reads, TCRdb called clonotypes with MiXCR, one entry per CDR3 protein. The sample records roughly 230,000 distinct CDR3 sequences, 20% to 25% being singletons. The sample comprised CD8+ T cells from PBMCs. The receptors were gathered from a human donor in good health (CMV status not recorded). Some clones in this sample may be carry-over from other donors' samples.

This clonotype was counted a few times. This CDR3 is CASSLSGVKFF. The CDR3 DNA follows: TGTGCCAGCAGTTTATCCGGGGTTAAGTTCTTC. The rearrangement uses TRBV28 and TRBJ2-1; maybe TRBD2 (5 bases). The V and J ends lost 1 base and 14 bases respectively, with 9 bases between them. The CDR3 totals 11 residues. Germline V gives CDR1 MDHEN, CDR2 SYDVKM.

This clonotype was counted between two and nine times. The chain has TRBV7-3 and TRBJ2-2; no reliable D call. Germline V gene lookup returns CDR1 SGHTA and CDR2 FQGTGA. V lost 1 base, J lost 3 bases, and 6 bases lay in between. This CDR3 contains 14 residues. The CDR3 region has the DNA TGTGCCAGCAGCTTAAATTGGGACACCGGGGAGCTGTTTTTT. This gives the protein CASSLNWDTGELFF.

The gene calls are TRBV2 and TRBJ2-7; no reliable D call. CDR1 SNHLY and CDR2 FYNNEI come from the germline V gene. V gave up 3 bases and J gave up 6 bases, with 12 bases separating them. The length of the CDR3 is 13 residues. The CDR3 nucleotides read TGTGCCAGCAGTGACAGGTTACTTCTCGAGCAGTACTTC. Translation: CASSDRLLLEQYF.

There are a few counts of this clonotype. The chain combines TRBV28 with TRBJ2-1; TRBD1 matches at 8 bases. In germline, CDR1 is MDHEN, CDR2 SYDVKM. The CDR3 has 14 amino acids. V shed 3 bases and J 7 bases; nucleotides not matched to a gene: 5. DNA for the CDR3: TGTGCCAGCAGTTTCAAGGACAGGGTGAATGAGCAGTTCTTC. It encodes CASSFKDRVNEQFF.

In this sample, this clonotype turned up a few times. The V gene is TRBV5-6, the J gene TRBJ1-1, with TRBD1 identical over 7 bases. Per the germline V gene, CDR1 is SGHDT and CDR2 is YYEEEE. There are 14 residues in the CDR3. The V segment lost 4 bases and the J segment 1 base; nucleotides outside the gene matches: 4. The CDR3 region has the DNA TGTGCCAGCAGCCCACAGGGGTCGAACACTGAAGCTTTCTTT. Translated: CASSPQGSNTEAFF.

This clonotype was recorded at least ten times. In DNA, the CDR3 is TGTGCCAGCAGCGGGGGACAGGAACGGAAAAACACCGGGGAGCTGTTTTTT. Translating gives CASSGGQERKNTGELFF. V usage is TRBV7-9 and J usage is TRBJ2-2, with 8 bases fitting TRBD1. The germline V gene encodes CDR1 SEHNR and CDR2 FQNEAQ (reference sequence). This CDR3 is built from 17 residues. V gave up 5 bases and J gave up 2 bases; unmatched junction bases: 10.

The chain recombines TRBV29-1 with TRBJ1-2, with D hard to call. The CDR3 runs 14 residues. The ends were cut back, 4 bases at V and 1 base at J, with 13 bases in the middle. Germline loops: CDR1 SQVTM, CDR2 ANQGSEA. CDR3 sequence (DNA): TGCAGCGTTGGAGATGGCAGAAATAACTATGGCTACACCTTC. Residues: CSVGDGRNNYGYTF. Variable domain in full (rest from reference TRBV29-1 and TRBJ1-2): SAVISQKPSRDICQRGTSLTIQCQVDSQVTMMFWYRQQPGQSLTLIATANQGSEATYESGFVIDKFPISRPNLTFSTLTVSNMSPEDSSIYLCSVGDGRNNYGYTFGSGTRLTVV.

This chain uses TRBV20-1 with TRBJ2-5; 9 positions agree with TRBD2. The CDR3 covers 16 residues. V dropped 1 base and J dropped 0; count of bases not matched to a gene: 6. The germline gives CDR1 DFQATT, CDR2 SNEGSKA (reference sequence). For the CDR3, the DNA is TGCAGTGCTAGAGTGGGGCTAGCGGGGAACCAAGAGACCCAGTACTTC. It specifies CSARVGLAGNQETQYF.

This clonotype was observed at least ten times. CDR3 residues: CAISVPTTESGSTEAFF. DNA of the CDR3: TGTGCCATCAGTGTTCCCACTACGGAGTCGGGGAGCACTGAAGCTTTCTTT. The rearrangement links TRBV10-3 to TRBJ1-1, with D unclear. Germline V CDR1 and CDR2: ENHRY, SYGVKD. Trimming pared 4 bases from V and 4 bases from J, leaving 22 bases between. The CDR3 loop spans 17 amino acids.

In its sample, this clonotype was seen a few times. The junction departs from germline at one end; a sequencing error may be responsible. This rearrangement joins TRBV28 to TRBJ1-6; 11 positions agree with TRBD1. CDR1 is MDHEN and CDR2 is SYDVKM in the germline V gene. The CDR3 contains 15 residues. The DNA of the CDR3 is TGTGCCAGCAGTTGGGACAGGGGGGTTAATCCACCCCTCCACTTT. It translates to CASSWDRGVNPPLHF.

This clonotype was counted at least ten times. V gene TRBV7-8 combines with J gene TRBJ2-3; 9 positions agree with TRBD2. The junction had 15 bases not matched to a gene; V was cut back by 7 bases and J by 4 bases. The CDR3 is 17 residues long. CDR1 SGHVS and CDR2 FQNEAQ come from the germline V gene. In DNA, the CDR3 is TGTGCCAGCACCTACAGGGTCAGCGGGGGGTCCCCAGATACGCAGTATTTT. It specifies CASTYRVSGGSPDTQYF.

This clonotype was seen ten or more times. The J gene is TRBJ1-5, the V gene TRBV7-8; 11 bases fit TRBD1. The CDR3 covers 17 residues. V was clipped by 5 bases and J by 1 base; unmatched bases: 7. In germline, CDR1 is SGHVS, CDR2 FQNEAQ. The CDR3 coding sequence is TGTGCCAGCAGCACCCGGGACAGGGGGGAAAGCAATCAGCCCCAGCATTTT. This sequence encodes CASSTRDRGESNQPQHF. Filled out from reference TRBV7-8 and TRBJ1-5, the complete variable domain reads GAGVSQSPRYKVAKRGQDVALRCDPISGHVSLFWYQQALGQGPEFLTYFQNEAQLDKSGLPSDRFFAERPEGSVSTLKIQRTQQEDSAVYLCASSTRDRGESNQPQHFGDGTRLSIL.

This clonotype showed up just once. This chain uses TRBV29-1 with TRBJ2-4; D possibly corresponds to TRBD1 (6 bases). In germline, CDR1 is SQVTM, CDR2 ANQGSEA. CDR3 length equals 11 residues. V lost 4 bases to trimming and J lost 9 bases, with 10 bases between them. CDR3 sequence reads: CSVAEGGIQYF. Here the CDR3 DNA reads TGCAGCGTTGCCGAAGGGGGCATTCAGTACTTC.

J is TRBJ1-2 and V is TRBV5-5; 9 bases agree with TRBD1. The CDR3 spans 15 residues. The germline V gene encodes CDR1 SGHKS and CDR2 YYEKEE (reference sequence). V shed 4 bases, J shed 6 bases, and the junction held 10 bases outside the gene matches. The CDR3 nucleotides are TGTGCCAGCAGCGCATCCGGGACAGGGTTGCATGGCTACACCTTC. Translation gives CASSASGTGLHGYTF.

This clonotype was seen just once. The CDR3 reads CAISEGPGEQYF. As DNA, the CDR3 is TGTGCCATCAGTGAGGGACCCGGGGAGCAGTACTTC. This chain uses TRBV10-3 with TRBJ2-7; no firm D call. The germline V and J ends were trimmed by 2 bases and 7 bases, with 9 bases remaining between them. The germline gives CDR1 ENHRY, CDR2 SYGVKD. The CDR3 has 12 residues.

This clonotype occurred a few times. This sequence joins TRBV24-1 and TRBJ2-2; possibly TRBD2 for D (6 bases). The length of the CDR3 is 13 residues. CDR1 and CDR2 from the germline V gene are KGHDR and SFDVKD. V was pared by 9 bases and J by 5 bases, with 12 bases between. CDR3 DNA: TGTGCCACCGCCGCCAGCGGGACCGGGGAGCTGTTTTTT. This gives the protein CATAASGTGELFF.

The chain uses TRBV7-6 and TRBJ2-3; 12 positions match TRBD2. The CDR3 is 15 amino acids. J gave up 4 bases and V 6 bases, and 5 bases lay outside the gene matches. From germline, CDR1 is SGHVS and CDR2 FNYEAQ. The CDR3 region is CASRPSGGAADTQYF. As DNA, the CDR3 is TGTGCCAGCAGACCTAGCGGGGGGGCCGCAGATACGCAGTATTTT.

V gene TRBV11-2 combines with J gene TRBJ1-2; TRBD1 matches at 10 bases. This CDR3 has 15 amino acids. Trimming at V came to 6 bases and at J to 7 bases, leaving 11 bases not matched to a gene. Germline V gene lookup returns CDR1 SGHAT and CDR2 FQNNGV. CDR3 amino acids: CASRREPGQGPGYTF. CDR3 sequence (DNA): TGTGCCAGCAGAAGAGAGCCGGGACAGGGGCCTGGCTACACCTTC.

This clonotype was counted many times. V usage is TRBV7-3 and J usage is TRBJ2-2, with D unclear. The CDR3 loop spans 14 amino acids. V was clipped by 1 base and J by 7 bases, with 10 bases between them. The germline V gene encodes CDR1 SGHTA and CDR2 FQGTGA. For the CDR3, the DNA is TGTGCCAGCAGCTTAAACCTGTTTAGCGGGGAGCTGTTTTTT. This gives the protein CASSLNLFSGELFF.

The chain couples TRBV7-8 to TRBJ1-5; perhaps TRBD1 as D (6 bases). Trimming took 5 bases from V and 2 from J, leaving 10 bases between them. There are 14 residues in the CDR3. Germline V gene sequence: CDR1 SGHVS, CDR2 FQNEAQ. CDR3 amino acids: CASSGSGGNQPQHF. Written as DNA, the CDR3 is TGTGCCAGCAGCGGGTCAGGGGGCAATCAGCCCCAGCATTTT.

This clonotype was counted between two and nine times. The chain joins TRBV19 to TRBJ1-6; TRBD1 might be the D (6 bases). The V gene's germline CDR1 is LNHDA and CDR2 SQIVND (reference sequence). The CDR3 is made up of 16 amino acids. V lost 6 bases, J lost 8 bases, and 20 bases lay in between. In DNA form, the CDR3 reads TGTGCCAGTAGCCATTTGGCGGACAGTACATATTCACCCCTCCACTTT. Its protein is CASSHLADSTYSPLHF.

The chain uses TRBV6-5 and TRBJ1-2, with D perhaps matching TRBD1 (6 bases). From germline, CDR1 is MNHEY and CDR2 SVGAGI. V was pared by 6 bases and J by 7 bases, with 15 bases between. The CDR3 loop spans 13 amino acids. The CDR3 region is CASSAAGACGYTF. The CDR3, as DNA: TGTGCCAGCAGCGCCGCGGGGGCCTGTGGCTACACCTTC.

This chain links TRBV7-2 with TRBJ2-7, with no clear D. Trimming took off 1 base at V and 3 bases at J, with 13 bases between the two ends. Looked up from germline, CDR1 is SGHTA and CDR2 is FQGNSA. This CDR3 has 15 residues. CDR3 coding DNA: TGTGCCAGCAGCTTAGATCCTGGCGGCAACTACGAGCAGTACTTC. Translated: CASSLDPGGNYEQYF.

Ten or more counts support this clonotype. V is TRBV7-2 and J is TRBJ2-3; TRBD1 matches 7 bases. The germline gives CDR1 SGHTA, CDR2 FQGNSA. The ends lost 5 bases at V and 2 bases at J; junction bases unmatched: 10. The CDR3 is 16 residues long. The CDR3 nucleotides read TGTGCCAGCAGCATCGAGGGGGCGCTTACCACAGATACGCAGTATTTT. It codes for CASSIEGALTTDTQYF.

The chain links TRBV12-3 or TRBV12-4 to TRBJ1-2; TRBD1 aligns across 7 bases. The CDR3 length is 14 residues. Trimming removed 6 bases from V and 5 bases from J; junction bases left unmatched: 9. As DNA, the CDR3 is TGTGCCAGCAGCCAGATCGGACAGGAGTATGGCTACACCTTC. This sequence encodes CASSQIGQEYGYTF.

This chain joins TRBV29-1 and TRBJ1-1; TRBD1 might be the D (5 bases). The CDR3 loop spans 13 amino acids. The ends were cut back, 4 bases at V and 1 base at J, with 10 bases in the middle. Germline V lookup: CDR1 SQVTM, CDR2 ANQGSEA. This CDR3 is CSVAGGENTEAFF. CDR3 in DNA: TGCAGCGTTGCCGGGGGGGAGAACACTGAAGCTTTCTTT.

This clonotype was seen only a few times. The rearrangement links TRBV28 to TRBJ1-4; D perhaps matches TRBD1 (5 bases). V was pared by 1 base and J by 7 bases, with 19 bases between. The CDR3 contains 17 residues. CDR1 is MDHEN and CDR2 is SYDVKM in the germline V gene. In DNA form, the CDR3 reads TGTGCCAGCAGTTTATTCGGATGGGGGGAAAACGGTGAAAAACTGTTTTTT. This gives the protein CASSLFGWGENGEKLFF.

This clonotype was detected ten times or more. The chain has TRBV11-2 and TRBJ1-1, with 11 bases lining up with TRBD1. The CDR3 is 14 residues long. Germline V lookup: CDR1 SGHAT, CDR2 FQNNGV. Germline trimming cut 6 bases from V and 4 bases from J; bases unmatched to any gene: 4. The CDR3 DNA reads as TGTGCCAGCAGTTCCGGGACAGGGGGCACTGAAGCTTTCTTT. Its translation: CASSSGTGGTEAFF.

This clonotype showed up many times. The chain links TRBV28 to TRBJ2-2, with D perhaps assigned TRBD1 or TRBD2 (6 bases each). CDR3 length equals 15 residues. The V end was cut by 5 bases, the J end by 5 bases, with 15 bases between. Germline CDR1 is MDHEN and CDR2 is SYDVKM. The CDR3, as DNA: TGTGCCAGCAGTACCGACGGGGGCATGACCGGGGAGCTGTTTTTT. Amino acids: CASSTDGGMTGELFF. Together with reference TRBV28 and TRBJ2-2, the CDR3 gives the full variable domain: DVKVTQSSRYLVKRTGEKVFLECVQDMDHENMFWYRQDPGLGLRLIYFSYDVKMKEKGDIPEGYSVSREKKERFSLILESASTNQTSMYLCASSTDGGMTGELFFGEGSRLTVL.